The present T cell receptor (beta chain) was sequenced within a study of blood T cells in healthy people across ages. Each sample gave at least 6.5 million isolated PBMCs. The CDR3 totals 15 residues. The ends lost 6 bases at V and 0 bases at J; junction bases unmatched: 6. Sample-barcoded 5' priming and a J-beta primer mix drove a second PCR of roughly 6 to 12 cycles. TCRdb reanalysed the 5' RACE reads using MiXCR and keeps one entry per CDR3 protein. The sample gives about a million distinct CDR3 sequences, around two fifths of which show up once; around 13% is in the top ten. The sequence derives from a man aged 18-30 years in good health. V is TRBV12-3 or TRBV12-4 and J is TRBJ1-1, with 8 bases lining up with TRBD1. The sequenced sample consisted of blood. CDR3: CASSVETGVNTEAFF. In nucleotides, the CDR3 is TGTGCCAGCAGCGTTGAGACAGGGGTGAACACTGAAGCTTTCTTT.